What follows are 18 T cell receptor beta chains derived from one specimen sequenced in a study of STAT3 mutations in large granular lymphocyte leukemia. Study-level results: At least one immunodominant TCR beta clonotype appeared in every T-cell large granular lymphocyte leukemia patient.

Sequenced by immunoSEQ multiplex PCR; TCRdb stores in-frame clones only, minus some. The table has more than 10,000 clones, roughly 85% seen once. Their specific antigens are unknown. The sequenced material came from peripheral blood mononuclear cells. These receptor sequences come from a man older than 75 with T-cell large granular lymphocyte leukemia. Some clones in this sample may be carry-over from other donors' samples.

The CDR3: CASSAGGSEQFF. In nucleotides, the CDR3 is TGTGCCAGCTCAGCAGGGGGGTCTGAGCAGTTCTTC. This rearrangement joins TRBV18 to TRBJ2-1; D possibly corresponds to TRBD1 (7 bases). The CDR3 loop spans 12 amino acids. Germline CDR1 and CDR2: KGHSH and LQKENI. Trimming left V 5 bases short and J 9 bases short, with 11 bases between.

CDR3 residues: CATLQGRGQPQHF. CDR3 nucleotide sequence: TGTGCCACCCTACAGGGTCGCGGTCAGCCCCAGCATTTT. The chain combines TRBV10-3 with TRBJ1-5, with D possibly being TRBD1 (6 bases). The CDR3 runs to 13 residues. The germline V gene encodes CDR1 ENHRY and CDR2 SYGVKD. Trimming cost V 10 bases and J 6 bases, with 16 bases left between them.

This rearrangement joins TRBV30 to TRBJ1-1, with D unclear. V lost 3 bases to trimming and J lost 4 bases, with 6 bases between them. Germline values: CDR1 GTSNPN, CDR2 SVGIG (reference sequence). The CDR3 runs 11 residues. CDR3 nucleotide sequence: TGTGCCTGGAGCCACCGCACTGAAGCTTTCTTT. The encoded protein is CAWSHRTEAFF.

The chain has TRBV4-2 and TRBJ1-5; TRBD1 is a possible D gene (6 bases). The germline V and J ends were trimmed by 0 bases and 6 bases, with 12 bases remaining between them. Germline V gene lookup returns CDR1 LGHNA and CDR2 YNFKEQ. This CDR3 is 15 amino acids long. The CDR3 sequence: CASSQDNREAQPQHF. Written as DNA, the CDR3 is TGTGCCAGCAGCCAAGATAACAGGGAGGCTCAGCCCCAGCATTTT.

The CDR3 nucleotides read TGTGCCAGCAGCCTAGCAAGAGTGGAGACCCAGTACTTC. This codes for CASSLARVETQYF. V and J are TRBV6-6 and TRBJ2-5; tentatively, D is TRBD2 (5 bases). Germline V gives CDR1 MNHNY, CDR2 SVGAGI (reference sequence). The V gene lost 6 bases and the J gene lost 5 bases, with 13 bases spanning the gap. This CDR3 contains 13 residues.

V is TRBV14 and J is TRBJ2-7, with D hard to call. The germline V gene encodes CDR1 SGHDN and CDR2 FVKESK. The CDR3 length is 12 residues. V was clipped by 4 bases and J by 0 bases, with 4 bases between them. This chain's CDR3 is CASSRSSYEQYF. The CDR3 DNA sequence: TGTGCCAGCAGCCGAAGCTCCTACGAGCAGTACTTC. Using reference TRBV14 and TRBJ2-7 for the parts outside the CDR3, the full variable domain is EAGVTQFPSHSVIEKGQTVTLRCDPISGHDNLYWYRRVMGKEIKFLLHFVKESKQDESGMPNNRFLAERTGGTYSTLKVQPAELEDSGVYFCASSRSSYEQYFGPGTRLTVT.

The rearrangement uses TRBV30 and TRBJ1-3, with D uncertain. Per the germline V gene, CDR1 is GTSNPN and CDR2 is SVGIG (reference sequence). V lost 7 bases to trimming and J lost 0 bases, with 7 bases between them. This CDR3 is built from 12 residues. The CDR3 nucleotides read TGTGCCTCCACTACCTCTGGAAACACCATATATTTT. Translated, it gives CASTTSGNTIYF. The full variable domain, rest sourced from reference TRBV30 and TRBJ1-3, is SQTIHQWPATLVQPVGSPLSLECTVEGTSNPNLYWYRQAAGRGLQLLFYSVGIGQISSEVPQNLSASRPQDRQFILSSKKLLLSDSGFYLCASTTSGNTIYFGEGSWLTVV.

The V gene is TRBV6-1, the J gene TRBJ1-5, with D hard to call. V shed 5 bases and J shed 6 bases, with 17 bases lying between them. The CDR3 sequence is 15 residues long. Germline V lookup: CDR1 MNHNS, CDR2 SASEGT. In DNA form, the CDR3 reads TGTGCCAGCAGTCCCCGGACCTCAGGCGGTCAGCCCCAGCATTTT. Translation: CASSPRTSGGQPQHF.

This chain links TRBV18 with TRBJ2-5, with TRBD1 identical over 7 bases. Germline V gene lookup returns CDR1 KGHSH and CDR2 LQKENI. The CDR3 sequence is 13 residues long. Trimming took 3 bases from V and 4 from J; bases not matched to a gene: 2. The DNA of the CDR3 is TGTGCCAGCTCACCCAGGGGGATAGAGACCCAGTACTTC. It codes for CASSPRGIETQYF.

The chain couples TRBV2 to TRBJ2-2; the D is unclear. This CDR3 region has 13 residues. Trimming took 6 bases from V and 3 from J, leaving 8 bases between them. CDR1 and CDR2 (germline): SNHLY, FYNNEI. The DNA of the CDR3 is TGTGCCAGCAGAGATGGGTACACCGGGGAGCTGTTTTTT. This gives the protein CASRDGYTGELFF.

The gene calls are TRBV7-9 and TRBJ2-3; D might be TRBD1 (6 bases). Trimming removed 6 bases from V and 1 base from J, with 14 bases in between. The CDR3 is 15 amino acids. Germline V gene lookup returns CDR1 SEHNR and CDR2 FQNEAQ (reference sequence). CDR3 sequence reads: CASSTRDIRTDTQYF. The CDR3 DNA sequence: TGTGCCAGCAGTACCCGGGACATTCGCACAGATACGCAGTATTTT.

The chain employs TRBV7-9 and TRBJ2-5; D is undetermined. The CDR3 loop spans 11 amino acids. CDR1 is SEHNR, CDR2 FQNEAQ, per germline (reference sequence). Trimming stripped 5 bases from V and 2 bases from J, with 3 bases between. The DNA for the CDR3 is TGTGCCAGCAGCCAGCAAGAGACCCAGTACTTC. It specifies CASSQQETQYF.

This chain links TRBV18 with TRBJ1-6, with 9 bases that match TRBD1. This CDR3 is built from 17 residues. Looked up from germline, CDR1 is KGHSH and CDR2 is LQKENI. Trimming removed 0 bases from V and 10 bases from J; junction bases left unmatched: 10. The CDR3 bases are TGTGCCAGCTCACCACCCGACCCGGGACAGGGTGCCTCACCCCTCCACTTT. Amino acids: CASSPPDPGQGASPLHF.

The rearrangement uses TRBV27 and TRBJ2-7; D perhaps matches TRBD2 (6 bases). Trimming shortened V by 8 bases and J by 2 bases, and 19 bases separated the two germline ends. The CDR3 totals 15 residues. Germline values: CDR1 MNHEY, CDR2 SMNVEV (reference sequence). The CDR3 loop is CASSWRGLPPYEQYF. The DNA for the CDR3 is TGTGCCAGCTCATGGAGGGGCCTACCGCCCTACGAGCAGTACTTC.

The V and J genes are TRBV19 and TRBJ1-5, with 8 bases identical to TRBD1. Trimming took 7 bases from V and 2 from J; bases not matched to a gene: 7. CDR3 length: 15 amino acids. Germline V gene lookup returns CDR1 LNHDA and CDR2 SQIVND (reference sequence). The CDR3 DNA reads TGTGCCAGTATGCTACAGGGGGAAGGCAATCAGCCCCAGCATTTT. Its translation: CASMLQGEGNQPQHF.

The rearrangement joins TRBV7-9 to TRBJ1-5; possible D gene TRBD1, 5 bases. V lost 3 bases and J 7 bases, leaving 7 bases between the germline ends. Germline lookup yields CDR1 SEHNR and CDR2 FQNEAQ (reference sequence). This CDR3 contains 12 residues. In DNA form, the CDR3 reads TGTGCCAGCAGCTTCGGGGACCAGCCCCAGCATTTT. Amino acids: CASSFGDQPQHF.

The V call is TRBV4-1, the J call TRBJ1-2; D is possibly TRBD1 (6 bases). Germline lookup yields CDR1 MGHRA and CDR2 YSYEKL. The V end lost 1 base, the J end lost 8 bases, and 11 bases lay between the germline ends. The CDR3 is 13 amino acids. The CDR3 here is CASSQVGDKGYTF. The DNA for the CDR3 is TGCGCCAGCAGCCAAGTCGGGGACAAGGGCTACACCTTC.

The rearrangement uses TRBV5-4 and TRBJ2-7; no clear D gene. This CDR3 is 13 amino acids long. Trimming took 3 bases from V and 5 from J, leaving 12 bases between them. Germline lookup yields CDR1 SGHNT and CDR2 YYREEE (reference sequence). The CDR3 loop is CASSSLLVHEQYF. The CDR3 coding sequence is TGTGCCAGCAGCTCCCTCCTTGTTCACGAGCAGTACTTC.